Below, 3 T cell receptor beta chains from the same sample are listed, as sequenced in a study of blood T cell repertoires in COVID-19. Measured with immunoSEQ multiplex PCR; TCRdb has only the in-frame clones, and not every one. In the table there are approximately 250,000 clones, over 70% of which are singletons. The source material was peripheral blood. All receptors derive from a woman between 65 and 79 years old with COVID-19, enrolled during active disease.

The genes are TRBV3-1 (or the pseudogene TRBV3-2) and TRBJ1-2; 10 nucleotides agree with TRBD1. CDR1 is LGHDT and CDR2 is YNNKEL in the germline V gene (reference sequence). J lost 8 bases, V lost 4 bases, and 7 bases had no gene match. The CDR3 contains 14 residues. CDR3 loop: CASSRQGASSGYTF. DNA of the CDR3: TGTGCCAGCAGCCGACAGGGGGCGTCTTCCGGCTACACCTTC.

The chain combines TRBV3-1 (or the pseudogene TRBV3-2) with TRBJ1-1, with 11 bases identical to TRBD1. After removal of 4 bases from V and 4 bases from J, the junction contained 2 bases not matched to a gene. The CDR3 extends over 14 amino acids. CDR1 is LGHDT and CDR2 is YNNKEL in the germline V gene (reference sequence). CDR3: CASSRGTGGTEAFF. The CDR3 DNA is TGTGCCAGCAGCCGCGGGACAGGGGGCACTGAAGCTTTCTTT.

The chain uses TRBV29-1 and TRBJ2-1, with a weak D call TRBD1 (6 bases). With 6 bases removed from V and 2 bases from J, the gap between germline ends came to 14 bases. Germline V gene data show CDR1 as SQVTM and CDR2 as ANQGSEA. This CDR3 is 14 amino acids long. CDR3 DNA sequence: TGCAGCGTCTCAGGAAGGGGGACCTACAATGAGCAGTTCTTC. Protein: CSVSGRGTYNEQFF.